Below, 8 T cell receptor beta chains from the same sample are listed, as sequenced in a study of blood T cells in healthy people across ages. Together with a sample-barcoded 5' primer, a J-beta primer mix was included in a second PCR lasting roughly 6 to 12 cycles. TCRdb called the 5' RACE reads again in MiXCR, with one record for every CDR3 protein. The table records 1.5 million to 1.8 million distinct CDR3 sequences, 42% of them present only once. Sample: blood. Receptors were obtained from a woman under 30 in good health.

The J gene is TRBJ2-5, the V gene TRBV4-3; no clear D. The CDR3 loop spans 15 amino acids. V was shortened by 2 bases and J by 0 bases, with 10 bases between the two germline ends. From germline, CDR1 is LGHNA and CDR2 YSLEER. Written as DNA, the CDR3 is TGCGCCAGCAGCCAACGTCCAGGAAACCAAGAGACCCAGTACTTC. Its protein is CASSQRPGNQETQYF.

This chain joins TRBV6-6 and TRBJ1-1; unclear D gene. Germline CDR1 MNHNY, CDR2 SVGAGI (reference sequence). The CDR3 spans 13 residues. The V end was cut by 8 bases, the J end by 3 bases, with 13 bases between. The DNA for the CDR3 is TGTGCCAGCCAAGGGTTGAGGGACACTGAAGCTTTCTTT. Protein: CASQGLRDTEAFF.

The V and J genes are TRBV4-1 and TRBJ2-7, with 13 bases identical to TRBD2. The V gene end was trimmed by 3 bases and the J gene end by 7 bases; junction bases not matched to a gene: 9. The CDR3 covers 16 residues. CDR1 and CDR2 (germline): MGHRA, YSYEKL. The CDR3 DNA follows: TGCGCCAGCAGCCAGCTACTAGCGGGGGGGGTCTATGAGCAGTACTTC. Its translation is CASSQLLAGGVYEQYF.

The chain uses TRBV27 and TRBJ2-1, with 12 bases that match TRBD2. The CDR3 spans 17 residues. Germline lookup yields CDR1 MNHEY and CDR2 SMNVEV (reference sequence). V shed 2 bases and J 4 bases; nucleotides not matched to a gene: 6. The CDR3 sequence is CASSLRGTSGLYNEQFF. CDR3 DNA sequence: TGTGCCAGCAGTTTAAGGGGGACTAGCGGGTTATACAATGAGCAGTTCTTC.

The chain is built from TRBV3-1 and TRBJ1-6; tentatively, D is TRBD1 (6 bases). With 1 base removed from V and 3 bases from J, the gap between germline ends came to 7 bases. The CDR3 runs to 15 residues. Germline V lookup: CDR1 LGHDT, CDR2 YNNKEL (reference sequence). CDR3 amino acids: CASSQAGVYNSPLHF. The CDR3 DNA reads TGTGCCAGCAGCCAAGCAGGGGTCTATAATTCACCCCTCCACTTT.

This clonotype was recorded a few times. The chain links TRBV5-1 to TRBJ2-6; no reliable D call. Trimming took off 0 bases at V and 0 bases at J, with 7 bases between the two ends. There are 16 residues in the CDR3. Germline values: CDR1 SGHRS, CDR2 YFSETQ. The CDR3 region has the DNA TGCGCCAGCAGCTTGGGGCTTTCCTCTGGGGCCAACGTCCTGACTTTC. It yields the protein CASSLGLSSGANVLTF. The variable domain in full, completed from reference TRBV5-1 and TRBJ2-6, reads KAGVTQTPRYLIKTRGQQVTLSCSPISGHRSVSWYQQTPGQGLQFLFEYFSETQRNKGNFPGRFSGRQFSNSRSEMNVSTLELGDSALYLCASSLGLSSGANVLTFGAGSRLTVL.

This rearrangement joins TRBV4-1 to TRBJ2-1; D unclear. V gave up 1 base and J gave up 3 bases, with 10 bases separating them. Germline values: CDR1 MGHRA, CDR2 YSYEKL. This CDR3 has 15 amino acids. For the CDR3, the DNA is TGCGCCAGCAGCCAAGGCGGTGTGGGCTACAATGAGCAGTTCTTC. As protein: CASSQGGVGYNEQFF.

The V call is TRBV29-1, the J call TRBJ1-1, with D perhaps matching TRBD1 (6 bases). There are 12 residues in the CDR3. With 6 bases removed from V and 7 bases from J, the gap between germline ends came to 15 bases. Per the germline V gene, CDR1 is SQVTM and CDR2 is ANQGSEA. The CDR3 sequence is CSVKRAGVEAFF. The CDR3 DNA is TGCAGCGTCAAACGGGCAGGGGTTGAAGCTTTCTTT.